This T cell receptor beta chain originates from a study of T cell responses to AZD1222 COVID-19 vaccine. CDR3 size: 14 residues. Trimming removed 2 bases from V and 6 bases from J; junction bases left unmatched: 0. CDR1 and CDR2 from the germline V gene are MNHEY and SVGAGI. The data were produced by immunoSEQ multiplex PCR, yet TCRdb's version contains in-frame clones alone and is incomplete. Among roughly 80,000 clones listed, about nine tenths were seen once. This chain connects TRBV6-5 to TRBJ2-2; TRBD1 matches 10 bases. This clonotype was obtained from an adult who received the AZD1222 COVID-19 vaccine. The specimen was peripheral blood, collected 28 days after the second AZD1222 dose. Here the CDR3 DNA reads TGTGCCAGCAGTTACGGACAGGGGGCCGGGGAGCTGTTTTTT. Protein sequence: CASSYGQGAGELFF.